These 26 T cell receptor beta chains were all obtained from the same sample, sequenced in a study of cytotoxic CD8 clonotypes in ibrutinib-treated CLL. Data came from immunoSEQ multiplex PCR; TCRdb stores just in-frame clones and leaves some out. The data show more than 110,000 clones, with more than 70% seen just once and 6% to 9.5% held by the top ten. The sample in question was PBMCs, obtained after 36 months of ibrutinib treatment. Receptors originate from a human donor with chronic lymphocytic leukemia.

This clone was recorded once. The chain links TRBV10-3 to TRBJ2-3; TRBD2 aligns across 9 bases. The CDR3 is 14 residues long. CDR1 ENHRY and CDR2 SYGVKD come from the germline V gene. V dropped 8 bases and J dropped 3; count of bases not matched to a gene: 6. The CDR3 coding sequence is TGTGCCATCCGGGCCCTAGCGGGGACAGATACGCAGTATTTT. Translation gives CAIRALAGTDTQYF.

This chain joins TRBV6-1 and TRBJ1-5; D is uncertain. CDR1 and CDR2 (germline): MNHNS, SASEGT. V was clipped by 1 base and J by 6 bases, with 13 bases between them. The CDR3 runs to 15 residues. CDR3 nucleotide sequence: TGTGCCAGCAGTGAAGAAGGCCAGTCGCGTCAGCCCCAGCATTTT. It yields the protein CASSEEGQSRQPQHF.

This clone has just a few counts. The rearrangement uses TRBV6-5 and TRBJ1-2, with 8 bases that match TRBD1. This CDR3 spans 14 amino acids. J was trimmed by 3 bases and V by 5 bases; bases with no gene match: 5. The germline V gene encodes CDR1 MNHEY and CDR2 SVGAGI. CDR3 protein: CASSEDRVHYGYTF. In DNA, the CDR3 is TGTGCCAGCAGTGAGGACAGGGTACACTATGGCTACACCTTC.

The chain has TRBV15 and TRBJ2-3, with a weak D call TRBD2 (6 bases). This CDR3 is 16 amino acids long. Trimming stripped 1 base from V and 2 bases from J, with 13 bases between. CDR1 and CDR2 from the germline V gene are LNHNV and YYDKDF (reference sequence). CDR3 bases: TGTGCCACCAGCAGAGGAACTTTGCGGGACACAGATACGCAGTATTTT. Amino acid sequence: CATSRGTLRDTDTQYF.

V is TRBV13 and J is TRBJ2-2, with TRBD2 matching 10 bases. This CDR3 has 15 amino acids. Germline-derived CDR1 and CDR2 are PRHDT and FYEKMQ (reference sequence). With 5 bases clipped from V and 4 bases from J, the junction kept 4 bases outside the gene matches. CDR3 DNA sequence: TGTGCCAGCAGCCTGGGACTAGCGATCACCGGGGAGCTGTTTTTT. Its translation is CASSLGLAITGELFF. Drawing the rest from reference TRBV13 and TRBJ2-2, the complete variable domain is AAGVIQSPRHLIKEKRETATLKCYPIPRHDTVYWYQQGPGQDPQFLISFYEKMQSDKGSIPDRFSAQQFSDYHSELNMSSLELGDSALYFCASSLGLAITGELFFGEGSRLTVL.

The chain is built from TRBV29-1 and TRBJ2-7; 8 positions match TRBD1. J lost 0 bases, V lost 1 base, and 2 bases had no gene match. Per the germline V gene, CDR1 is SQVTM and CDR2 is ANQGSEA. The CDR3 extends over 14 amino acids. DNA of the CDR3: TGCAGCGTTGAAGGGACAGGGAGCTCCTACGAGCAGTACTTC. Its translation: CSVEGTGSSYEQYF.

V and J are TRBV10-2 and TRBJ2-3; 8 bases are shared with TRBD2. The V segment lost 7 bases and the J segment 4 bases; nucleotides outside the gene matches: 7. The germline V gene has CDR1 WSHSY and CDR2 SAAADI. This CDR3 spans 14 amino acids. CDR3 loop: CASTVREVPDTQYF. DNA for the CDR3: TGCGCCAGCACGGTGCGGGAGGTGCCAGATACGCAGTATTTT.

The CDR3 loop is CASSLGGRVAGSNEQFF. The CDR3 DNA reads as TGTGCCAGCAGCTTAGGGGGAAGGGTAGCGGGGAGCAATGAGCAGTTCTTC. V is TRBV11-3 and J is TRBJ2-1, with 8 nucleotides matching TRBD2. Per the germline V gene, CDR1 is SGHNT and CDR2 is YENEEA. This CDR3 contains 17 residues. With V trimmed by 1 base and J by 6 bases, 11 bases remained unmatched.

In its sample, this clone was seen a few times. V usage is TRBV19 and J usage is TRBJ1-5; 7 bases agree with TRBD1. The CDR3 loop spans 13 amino acids. V trimming: 4 bases; J trimming: 6 bases; junction bases outside the gene matches: 3. From germline, CDR1 is LNHDA and CDR2 SQIVND (reference sequence). CDR3 nucleotide sequence: TGTGCCAGTAGTAGGACAGGAGTTCAGCCCCAGCATTTT. This sequence encodes CASSRTGVQPQHF.

The CDR3 DNA follows: TGTGCCTGGGGTCCGAACGCGAGGAGGACAGCCTACAATGAGCAGTTCTTC. Translating gives CAWGPNARRTAYNEQFF. The V and J genes are TRBV30 and TRBJ2-1, with D perhaps matching TRBD1 (6 bases). The CDR3 consists of 17 residues. Germline assignment: CDR1 GTSNPN and CDR2 SVGIG (reference sequence). The V gene lost 5 bases and the J gene lost 2 bases, with 22 bases spanning the gap.

The chain combines TRBV19 with TRBJ2-7, with TRBD1 as a possible D gene (5 bases). V shed 3 bases and J shed 5 bases, with 20 bases lying between them. CDR1 and CDR2 from the germline V gene are LNHDA and SQIVND (reference sequence). The CDR3 has 16 amino acids. In DNA form, the CDR3 reads TGTGCCAGTAGTATGTCAGGGTCCCCTGGGGTTGACGAGCAGTACTTC. Translating it yields CASSMSGSPGVDEQYF. Full variable domain (remainder filled in from reference TRBV19 and TRBJ2-7): DGGITQSPKYLFRKEGQNVTLSCEQNLNHDAMYWYRQDPGQGLRLIYYSQIVNDFQKGDIAEGYSVSREKKESFPLTVTSAQKNPTAFYLCASSMSGSPGVDEQYFGPGTRLTVT.

CDR3 nucleotides: TGTGCCAGCAGTTACCGGTGGGCTAGTGGGACAGATACGCAGTATTTT. It is translated as CASSYRWASGTDTQYF. J is TRBJ2-3 and V is TRBV6-5; D not resolved. The CDR3 totals 16 residues. The germline V and J ends were trimmed by 2 bases and 3 bases, with 15 bases remaining between them. Looked up from germline, CDR1 is MNHEY and CDR2 is SVGAGI.

The chain couples TRBV7-9 to TRBJ2-3, with TRBD2 identical over 10 bases. CDR1 and CDR2 from the germline V gene are SEHNR and FQNEAQ (reference sequence). The CDR3 contains 16 residues. The trim removed 1 base at V and 6 bases at J, leaving 7 bases unmatched. Here the CDR3 DNA reads TGTGCCAGCAGCTTAGGGCTAGCGGGAGCAGGGGATACGCAGTATTTT. Its protein is CASSLGLAGAGDTQYF.

The chain couples TRBV7-6 to TRBJ1-5; the D gene is possibly TRBD1 (6 bases). With 4 bases removed from V and 5 bases from J, the gap between germline ends came to 27 bases. The length of the CDR3 is 19 residues. Looked up from germline, CDR1 is SGHVS and CDR2 is FNYEAQ. CDR3 sequence (DNA): TGTGCCAGCAGCTCATTAACACGGGGGGGCTTAGTTCGGGATCAGCCCCAGCATTTT. It codes for CASSSLTRGGLVRDQPQHF.

J is TRBJ2-3 and V is TRBV7-7; D perhaps matches TRBD2 (6 bases). The length of the CDR3 is 13 residues. Germline V gives CDR1 SSHAT, CDR2 FNYEAQ (reference sequence). Trimming shortened V by 5 bases and J by 8 bases, and 14 bases separated the two germline ends. As DNA, the CDR3 is TGTGCCAGCAGCCCTATGGACGGGGGTACGCAGTATTTT. Protein: CASSPMDGGTQYF.

The chain joins TRBV5-1 to TRBJ2-3; D unresolved. This CDR3 is built from 11 residues. Per germline, CDR1 SGHRS and CDR2 YFSETQ. Trimming cost V 3 bases and J 8 bases, with 7 bases left between them. CDR3 in amino acids: CASSWAGTQYF. CDR3 DNA sequence: TGCGCCAGCAGCTGGGCAGGTACGCAGTATTTT.

The chain has TRBV19 and TRBJ2-7; TRBD1 is a possible D gene (6 bases). The length of the CDR3 is 16 residues. V was cut by 3 bases and J by 6 bases, with 21 bases left in between. Germline CDR1 reads LNHDA; CDR2 reads SQIVND (reference sequence). DNA for the CDR3: TGTGCCAGTAGTATTGCCCCCCGGACAGTATTATCCGAGCAGTACTTC. This codes for CASSIAPRTVLSEQYF.

V gene TRBV5-1 combines with J gene TRBJ2-2, with TRBD2 identical over 12 bases. Germline values: CDR1 SGHRS, CDR2 YFSETQ. The length of the CDR3 is 15 residues. V trimming: 4 bases; J trimming: 6 bases; junction bases outside the gene matches: 4. CDR3 nucleotide sequence: TGCGCCAGCAGCGCGACTAGCGGGGGTTCCGGGGAGCTGTTTTTT. Its protein is CASSATSGGSGELFF.

V and J are TRBV5-1 and TRBJ2-7, with D unclear. Germline V gives CDR1 SGHRS, CDR2 YFSETQ. V was clipped by 2 bases and J by 0 bases, with 9 bases between them. There are 14 residues in the CDR3. Here the CDR3 DNA reads TGCGCCAGCAGCTTTTCGACGGTCTCCTACGAGCAGTACTTC. Residues: CASSFSTVSYEQYF.

This clone was seen only once. The rearrangement uses TRBV9 and TRBJ2-2; TRBD1 matches 7 bases. This CDR3 spans 15 amino acids. V lost 2 bases to trimming and J lost 1 base; unmatched junction nucleotides: 2. Germline V CDR1 and CDR2: SGDLS, YYNGEE. CDR3 residues: CASSVTGWNTGELFF. Here the CDR3 DNA reads TGTGCCAGCAGCGTGACAGGGTGGAACACCGGGGAGCTGTTTTTT.

This clone appeared a single time. The J gene is TRBJ1-1, the V gene TRBV25-1, with D unclear. The length of the CDR3 is 11 residues. The ends were cut back, 6 bases at V and 7 bases at J, with 9 bases in the middle. From germline, CDR1 is MGHDK and CDR2 SYGVNS. The CDR3 loop reads CASRSTGEAFF. The CDR3 nucleotides are TGTGCCAGCAGATCGACGGGTGAAGCTTTCTTT.

The J gene is TRBJ2-5, the V gene TRBV21-1; the table's TRBD2 call for D was not verified on the DNA. TRBV21-1 corresponds to a pseudogene. The CDR3 runs to 19 residues. Here the CDR3 reads CASSNALSLLGRGGETQYF. DNA for the CDR3: TGTGCCAGCAGCAACGCGCTTTCGCTTTTGGGGCGGGGGGGTGAGACCCAGTACTTC.

The gene calls are TRBV6-6 and TRBJ2-3; no reliable D call. The CDR3 runs to 12 residues. Trimming took 2 bases from V and 6 from J, leaving 6 bases between them. Germline CDR1 reads MNHNY; CDR2 reads SVGAGI (reference sequence). CDR3 protein: CASSYEGDTQYF. Written as DNA, the CDR3 is TGTGCCAGCAGTTACGAAGGCGATACGCAGTATTTT.

The V gene is TRBV5-1, the J gene TRBJ1-2; the match to TRBD1 covers 8 bases. Per the germline V gene, CDR1 is SGHRS and CDR2 is YFSETQ. CDR3 length: 15 amino acids. J gave up 0 bases and V 3 bases, and 4 bases lay outside the gene matches. For the CDR3, the DNA is TGCGCCAGCAGCTACGGGACAGGTACTAACTATGGCTACACCTTC. Protein product: CASSYGTGTNYGYTF.

In its sample, this clone was seen a few times. This rearrangement joins TRBV5-4 to TRBJ1-2; 9 nucleotides line up with TRBD1. The CDR3 extends over 14 amino acids. Germline values: CDR1 SGHNT, CDR2 YYREEE (reference sequence). The junction had 3 bases not matched to a gene; V was cut back by 3 bases and J by 3 bases. CDR3 bases: TGTGCCAGCAGCTCCGGGACAGGGTACTATGGCTACACCTTC. This gives the protein CASSSGTGYYGYTF.

The sample holds a few counts of this clone. J is TRBJ1-5 and V is TRBV5-5; the D is unclear. The CDR3 is 13 amino acids. The V gene's germline CDR1 is SGHKS and CDR2 YYEKEE (reference sequence). Trimming took off 0 bases at V and 6 bases at J, with 7 bases between the two ends. The DNA of the CDR3 is TGTGCCAGCAGCTTGGAGCGGGCTCAGCCCCAGCATTTT. Residues: CASSLERAQPQHF.